This T cell receptor beta chain emerged from a study of early T cells in non-severe SARS-CoV-2 infection. TCRdb re-derived calls from the 5' RACE reads in MiXCR, one entry per CDR3 protein. The sample consists of roughly 50,000 distinct CDR3 sequences, 5.6% of them appearing once. V lost 2 bases and J 7 bases, leaving 15 bases between the germline ends. Germline V gene sequence: CDR1 SGHTA, CDR2 FQGNSA. The CDR3 sequence is 15 residues long. This chain connects TRBV7-2 to TRBJ2-1; a weak D match, TRBD2 (6 bases). The sequence came from an adult who was a healthcare worker with PCR-confirmed SARS-CoV-2 infection or an uninfected control (not recorded which). The sequenced sample consisted of whole blood. The CDR3 DNA reads as TGTGCCAGCAGCTTATACCGGGAGTCGGCGAATGAGCAGTTCTTC. Translation: CASSLYRESANEQFF.